One and the same sample provided the 10 T cell receptor beta chains below, sequenced in a study of T cell responses to AZD1222 COVID-19 vaccine. Sequencing was performed with immunoSEQ multiplex PCR; in TCRdb, only in-frame clones are kept and a portion is missing. The data contain about 140,000 clones, more than 85% of them singletons. Material: peripheral blood, obtained after recovery from COVID-19. These receptors came from an adult who had recovered from COVID-19.

The gene calls are TRBV30 and TRBJ2-7; 13 bases align to TRBD2. The ends lost 1 base at V and 6 bases at J; junction bases unmatched: 27. Germline CDR1 is GTSNPN and CDR2 is SVGIG (reference sequence). This CDR3 is built from 22 residues. The DNA of the CDR3 is TGTGCCTGGAGTGGGAACCAACCACAAGTCCCGGGACTAGCGGGAACCCTCTTCGAGCAGTACTTC. Translated: CAWSGNQPQVPGLAGTLFEQYF.

The V call is TRBV6-5, the J call TRBJ2-5, with TRBD1 matching 7 bases. Trimming removed 4 bases from V and 1 base from J; junction bases left unmatched: 6. Germline V gene lookup returns CDR1 MNHEY and CDR2 SVGAGI. CDR3 size: 15 residues. For the CDR3, the DNA is TGTGCCAGCAGTTTCACAGGGGACCTCCAAGAGACCCAGTACTTC. This sequence encodes CASSFTGDLQETQYF.

The rearrangement uses TRBV2 and TRBJ2-1; unclear D gene. The CDR3 has 12 residues. Trimming removed 8 bases at V and 4 bases at J, with 9 bases between. Per the germline V gene, CDR1 is SNHLY and CDR2 is FYNNEI. CDR3 region: CASDDTYNEQFF. The CDR3 DNA reads TGTGCCAGCGATGACACGTACAATGAGCAGTTCTTC.

J is TRBJ1-2 and V is TRBV25-1, with 7 bases identical to TRBD1. CDR1 and CDR2 (germline): MGHDK, SYGVNS. This CDR3 spans 15 amino acids. The V and J ends lost 4 bases and 2 bases, in that order; junction bases with no gene match: 7. The CDR3 here is CASSGWTGSNYGYTF. The CDR3 DNA reads TGTGCCAGCAGTGGATGGACAGGTTCAAACTATGGCTACACCTTC.

A single count supports this clone. The genes are TRBV9 and TRBJ1-2, with D maybe TRBD1 (5 bases). Germline V gene sequence: CDR1 SGDLS, CDR2 YYNGEE. Trimming cost V 6 bases and J 5 bases, with 23 bases left between them. This CDR3 has 16 amino acids. CDR3 loop: CASTTTAGRLGYGYTF. CDR3 nucleotide sequence: TGTGCCAGCACGACTACCGCGGGACGCCTTGGTTATGGCTACACCTTC.

This clone is a singleton in its sample. The rearrangement uses TRBV3-1 (or the pseudogene TRBV3-2) and TRBJ1-1, with D perhaps matching TRBD1 (6 bases). Looked up from germline, CDR1 is LGHDT and CDR2 is YNNKEL (reference sequence). The CDR3 consists of 15 residues. V dropped 1 base and J dropped 1 base, with 10 bases sitting between them. Here the CDR3 reads CASSQAPGANTEAFF. The CDR3, as DNA: TGTGCCAGCAGCCAAGCTCCGGGGGCGAACACTGAAGCTTTCTTT.

The gene calls are TRBV2 and TRBJ1-3, with TRBD1 as a possible D gene (6 bases). This CDR3 is built from 16 residues. Per germline, CDR1 SNHLY and CDR2 FYNNEI. V was clipped by 1 base and J by 4 bases, with 14 bases between them. The DNA for the CDR3 is TGTGCCAGCAGTGAAGAAGGGGGGGCGAGAGGAAACACCATATATTTT. Amino acid sequence: CASSEEGGARGNTIYF.

The gene calls are TRBV5-4 and TRBJ1-4, with TRBD1 matching over 7 bases. Trimming removed 4 bases from V and 2 bases from J; junction bases left unmatched: 2. In germline, CDR1 is SGHNT, CDR2 YYREEE (reference sequence). The CDR3 length is 14 residues. CDR3 nucleotide sequence: TGTGCCAGCAGCCGCAGGGGGACTAATGAAAAACTGTTTTTT. Residues: CASSRRGTNEKLFF.

This chain joins TRBV7-3 and TRBJ2-7; a weak D match, TRBD2 (6 bases). The DNA end lines up better with TRBJ2-5; the J call may be wrong. CDR3 length: 15 amino acids. Looked up from germline, CDR1 is SGHTA and CDR2 is FQGTGA. The CDR3 here is CASSLTFGGQETQYF. The CDR3 DNA is TGTGCCAGCAGCTTAACGTTCGGGGGTCAGGAGACCCAGTACTTC.

The rearrangement uses TRBV5-1 and TRBJ2-4; TRBD1 agrees at 11 bases. CDR1 and CDR2 (germline): SGHRS, YFSETQ. Trimming cost V 3 bases and J 5 bases; bases outside gene matches: 1. The CDR3 has 14 residues. CDR3 DNA: TGCGCCAGCAGCTCGGGACAGGGGGAAAACATTCAGTACTTC. Translated: CASSSGQGENIQYF.